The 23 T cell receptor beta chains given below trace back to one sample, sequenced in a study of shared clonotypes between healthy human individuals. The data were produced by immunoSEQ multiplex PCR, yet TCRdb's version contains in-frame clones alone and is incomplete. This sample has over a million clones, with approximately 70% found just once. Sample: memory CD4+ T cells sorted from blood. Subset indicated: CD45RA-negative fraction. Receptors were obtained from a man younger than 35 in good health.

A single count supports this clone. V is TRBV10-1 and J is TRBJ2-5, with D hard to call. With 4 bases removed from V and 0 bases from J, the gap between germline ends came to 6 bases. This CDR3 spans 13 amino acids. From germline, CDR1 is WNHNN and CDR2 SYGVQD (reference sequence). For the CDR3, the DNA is TGCGCCAGCAGTGGACGGCACCAAGAGACCCAGTACTTC. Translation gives CASSGRHQETQYF.

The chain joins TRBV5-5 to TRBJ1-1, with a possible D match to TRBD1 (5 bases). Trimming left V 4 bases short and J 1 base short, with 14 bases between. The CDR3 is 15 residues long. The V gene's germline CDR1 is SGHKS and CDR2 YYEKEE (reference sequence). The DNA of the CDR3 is TGTGCCAGCAGCGGCAGGGCGAACGGGAACACTGAAGCTTTCTTT. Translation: CASSGRANGNTEAFF.

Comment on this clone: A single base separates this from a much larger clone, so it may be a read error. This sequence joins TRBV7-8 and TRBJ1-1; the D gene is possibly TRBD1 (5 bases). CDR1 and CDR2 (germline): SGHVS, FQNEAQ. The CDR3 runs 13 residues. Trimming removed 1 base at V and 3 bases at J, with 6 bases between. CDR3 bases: TGTGCCAGCAGCTTAGTGGGGGACACTGAAGCTTTCTTT. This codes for CASSLVGDTEAFF. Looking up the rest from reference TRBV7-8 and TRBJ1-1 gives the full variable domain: GAGVSQSPRYKVAKRGQDVALRCDPISGHVSLFWYQQALGQGPEFLTYFQNEAQLDKSGLPSDRFFAERPEGSVSTLKIQRTQQEDSAVYLCASSLVGDTEAFFGQGTRLTVV.

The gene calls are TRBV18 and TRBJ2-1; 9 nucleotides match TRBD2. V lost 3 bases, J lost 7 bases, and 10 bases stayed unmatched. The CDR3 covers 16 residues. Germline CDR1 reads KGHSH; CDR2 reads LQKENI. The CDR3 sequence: CASSPPGTSRWNEQFF. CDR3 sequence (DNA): TGTGCCAGCTCACCCCCCGGGACTAGCCGTTGGAATGAGCAGTTCTTC.

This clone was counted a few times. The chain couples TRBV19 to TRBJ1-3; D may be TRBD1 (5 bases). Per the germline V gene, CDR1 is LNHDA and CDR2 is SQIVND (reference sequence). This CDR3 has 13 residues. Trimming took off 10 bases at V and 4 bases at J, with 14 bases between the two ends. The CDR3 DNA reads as TGTGCCACCGACAGCGCCAGCGGAAACACCATATATTTT. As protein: CATDSASGNTIYF.

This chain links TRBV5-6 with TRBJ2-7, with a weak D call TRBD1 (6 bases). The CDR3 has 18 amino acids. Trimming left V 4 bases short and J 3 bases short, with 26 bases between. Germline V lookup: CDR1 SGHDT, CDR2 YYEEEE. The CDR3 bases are TGTGCCAGCAGCAAACTGATTATACAGGGAGCCTCAGACTACGAGCAGTACTTC. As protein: CASSKLIIQGASDYEQYF. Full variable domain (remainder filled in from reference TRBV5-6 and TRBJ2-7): DAGVTQSPTHLIKTRGQQVTLRCSPKSGHDTVSWYQQALGQGPQFIFQYYEEEERQRGNFPDRFSGHQFPNYSSELNVNALLLGDSALYLCASSKLIIQGASDYEQYFGPGTRLTVT.

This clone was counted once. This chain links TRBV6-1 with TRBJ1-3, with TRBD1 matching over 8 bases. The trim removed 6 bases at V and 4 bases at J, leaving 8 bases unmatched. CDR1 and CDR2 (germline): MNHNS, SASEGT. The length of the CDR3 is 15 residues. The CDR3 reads CASRQGANGGNTIYF. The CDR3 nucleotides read TGTGCCAGCAGGCAGGGGGCAAACGGAGGAAACACCATATATTTT.

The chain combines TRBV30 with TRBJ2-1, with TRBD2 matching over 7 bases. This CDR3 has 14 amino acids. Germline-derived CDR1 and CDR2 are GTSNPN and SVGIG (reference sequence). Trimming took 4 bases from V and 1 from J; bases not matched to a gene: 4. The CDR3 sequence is CAWTAGVSYNEQFF. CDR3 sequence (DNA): TGTGCCTGGACTGCGGGAGTGTCCTACAATGAGCAGTTCTTC. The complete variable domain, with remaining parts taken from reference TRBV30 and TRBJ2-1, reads SQTIHQWPATLVQPVGSPLSLECTVEGTSNPNLYWYRQAAGRGLQLLFYSVGIGQISSEVPQNLSASRPQDRQFILSSKKLLLSDSGFYLCAWTAGVSYNEQFFGPGTRLTVL.

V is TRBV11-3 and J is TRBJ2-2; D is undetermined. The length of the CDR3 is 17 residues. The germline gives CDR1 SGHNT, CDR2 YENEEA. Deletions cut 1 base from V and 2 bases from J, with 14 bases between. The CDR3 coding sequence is TGTGCCAGCAGCTTAGCCCACACAGAGGTTAACACCGGGGAGCTGTTTTTT. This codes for CASSLAHTEVNTGELFF.

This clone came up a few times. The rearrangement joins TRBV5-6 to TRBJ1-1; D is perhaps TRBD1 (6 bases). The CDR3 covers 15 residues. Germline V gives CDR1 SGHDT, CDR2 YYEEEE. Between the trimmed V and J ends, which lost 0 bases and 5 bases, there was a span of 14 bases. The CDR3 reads CASSLGMGARTEAFF. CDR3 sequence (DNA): TGTGCCAGCAGCTTGGGTATGGGGGCGAGGACTGAAGCTTTCTTT. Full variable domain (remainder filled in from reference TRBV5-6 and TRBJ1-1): DAGVTQSPTHLIKTRGQQVTLRCSPKSGHDTVSWYQQALGQGPQFIFQYYEEEERQRGNFPDRFSGHQFPNYSSELNVNALLLGDSALYLCASSLGMGARTEAFFGQGTRLTVV.

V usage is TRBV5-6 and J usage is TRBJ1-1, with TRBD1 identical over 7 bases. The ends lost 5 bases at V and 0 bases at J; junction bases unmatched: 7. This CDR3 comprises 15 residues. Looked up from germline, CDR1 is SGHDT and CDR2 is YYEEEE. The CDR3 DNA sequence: TGTGCCAGCAGTTCGGTAGGGGGCATGAACACTGAAGCTTTCTTT. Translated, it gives CASSSVGGMNTEAFF. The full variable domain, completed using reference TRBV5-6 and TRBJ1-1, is DAGVTQSPTHLIKTRGQQVTLRCSPKSGHDTVSWYQQALGQGPQFIFQYYEEEERQRGNFPDRFSGHQFPNYSSELNVNALLLGDSALYLCASSSVGGMNTEAFFGQGTRLTVV.

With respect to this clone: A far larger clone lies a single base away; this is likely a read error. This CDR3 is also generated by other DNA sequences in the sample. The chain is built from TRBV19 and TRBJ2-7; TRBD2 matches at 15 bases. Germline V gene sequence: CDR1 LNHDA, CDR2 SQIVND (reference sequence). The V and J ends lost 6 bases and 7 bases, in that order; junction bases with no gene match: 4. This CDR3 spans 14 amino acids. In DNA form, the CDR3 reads TGTGCCAGTAGAGAGGGACTAGCGGGGGGAGAGCAGTACTTC. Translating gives CASREGLAGGEQYF.

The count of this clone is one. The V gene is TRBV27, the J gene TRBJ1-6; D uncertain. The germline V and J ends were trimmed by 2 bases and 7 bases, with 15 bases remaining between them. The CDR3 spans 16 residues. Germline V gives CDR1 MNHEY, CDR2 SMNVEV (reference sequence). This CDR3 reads CASSLGFGQLNSPLHF. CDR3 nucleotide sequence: TGTGCCAGCAGTTTAGGCTTTGGCCAGCTGAATTCACCCCTCCACTTT.

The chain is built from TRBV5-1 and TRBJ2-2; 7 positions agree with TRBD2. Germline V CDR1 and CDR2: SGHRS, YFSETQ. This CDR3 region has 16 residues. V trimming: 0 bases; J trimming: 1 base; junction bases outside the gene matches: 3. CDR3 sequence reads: CASSLGSSGNTGELFF. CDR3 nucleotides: TGCGCCAGCAGCTTGGGCTCTAGCGGGAACACCGGGGAGCTGTTTTTT.

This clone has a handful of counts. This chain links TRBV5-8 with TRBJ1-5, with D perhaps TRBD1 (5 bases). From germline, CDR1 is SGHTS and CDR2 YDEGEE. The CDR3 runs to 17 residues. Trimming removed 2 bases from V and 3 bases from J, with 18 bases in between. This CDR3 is CASSFSFGTAFNQPQHF. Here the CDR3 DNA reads TGTGCCAGCAGCTTTAGTTTTGGGACGGCCTTCAATCAGCCCCAGCATTTT.

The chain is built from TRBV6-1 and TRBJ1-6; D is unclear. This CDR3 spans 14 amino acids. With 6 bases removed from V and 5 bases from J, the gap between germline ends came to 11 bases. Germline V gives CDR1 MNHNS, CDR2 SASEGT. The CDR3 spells CASRVGLDNSPLHF. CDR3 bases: TGTGCCAGCAGGGTAGGGCTGGATAATTCACCCCTCCACTTT.

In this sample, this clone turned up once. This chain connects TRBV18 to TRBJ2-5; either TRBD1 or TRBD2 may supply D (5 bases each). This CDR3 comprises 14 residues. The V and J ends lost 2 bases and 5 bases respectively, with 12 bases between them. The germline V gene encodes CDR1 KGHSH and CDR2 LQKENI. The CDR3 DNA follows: TGTGCCAGCTCACCAGGGGGAACAATGGAGACCCAGTACTTC. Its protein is CASSPGGTMETQYF.

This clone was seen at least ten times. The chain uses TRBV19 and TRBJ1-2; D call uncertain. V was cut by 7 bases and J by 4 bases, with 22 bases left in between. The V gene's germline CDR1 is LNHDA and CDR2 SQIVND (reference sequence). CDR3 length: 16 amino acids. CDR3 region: CASTPFGISRAYGYTF. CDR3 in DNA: TGTGCCAGTACCCCTTTCGGGATAAGTAGAGCCTATGGCTACACCTTC.

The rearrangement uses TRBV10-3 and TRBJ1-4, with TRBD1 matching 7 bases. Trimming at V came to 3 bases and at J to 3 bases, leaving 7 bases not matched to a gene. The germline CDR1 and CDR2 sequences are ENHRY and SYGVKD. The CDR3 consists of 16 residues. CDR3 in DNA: TGTGCCATCAGTGACTATTTCGGGACAGCTAATGAAAAACTGTTTTTT. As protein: CAISDYFGTANEKLFF.

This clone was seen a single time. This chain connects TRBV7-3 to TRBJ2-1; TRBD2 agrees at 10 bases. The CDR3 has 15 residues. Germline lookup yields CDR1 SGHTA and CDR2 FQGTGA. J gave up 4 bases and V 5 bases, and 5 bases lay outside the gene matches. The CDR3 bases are TGTGCCAGCAGCCCCGGGACTAGCGTGTACAATGAGCAGTTCTTC. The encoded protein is CASSPGTSVYNEQFF.

The chain's CDR3 is CASSETGIGANVLTF. In DNA, the CDR3 is TGTGCCAGCAGCGAGACAGGGATCGGGGCCAACGTCCTGACTTTC. The genes are TRBV5-6 and TRBJ2-6, with 7 bases that match TRBD1. The CDR3 spans 15 residues. The germline CDR1 and CDR2 sequences are SGHDT and YYEEEE. V shed 4 bases and J 4 bases; nucleotides not matched to a gene: 5.

CDR3 sequence: CASSERDFLRSYNSPLHF. The CDR3, as DNA: TGTGCCAGCAGTGAAAGGGACTTTCTACGCTCCTATAATTCACCCCTCCACTTT. V is TRBV6-1 and J is TRBJ1-6; D may be TRBD1 (5 bases). The CDR3 spans 18 residues. Trimming took off 2 bases at V and 0 bases at J, with 14 bases between the two ends. Germline V lookup: CDR1 MNHNS, CDR2 SASEGT.

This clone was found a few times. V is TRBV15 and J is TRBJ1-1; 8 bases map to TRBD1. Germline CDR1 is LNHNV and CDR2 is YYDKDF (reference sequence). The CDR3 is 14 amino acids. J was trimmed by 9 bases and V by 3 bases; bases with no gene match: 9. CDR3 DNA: TGTGCCACCAGCAGGGAAGGACAGGGAGTAAAAGCTTTCTTT. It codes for CATSREGQGVKAFF.